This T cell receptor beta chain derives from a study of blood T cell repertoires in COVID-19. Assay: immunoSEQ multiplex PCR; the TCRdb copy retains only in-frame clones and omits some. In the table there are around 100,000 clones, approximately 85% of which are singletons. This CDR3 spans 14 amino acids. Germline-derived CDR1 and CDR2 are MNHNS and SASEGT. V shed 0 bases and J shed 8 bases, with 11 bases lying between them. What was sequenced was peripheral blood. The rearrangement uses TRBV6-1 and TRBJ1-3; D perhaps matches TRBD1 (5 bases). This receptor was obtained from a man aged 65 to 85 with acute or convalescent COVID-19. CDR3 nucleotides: TGTGCCAGCAGTGAAGCAGGGTCGGGGGACACCATATATTTT. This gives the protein CASSEAGSGDTIYF.